Below are 4 T cell receptor beta chains sequenced from a single sample in a study of cytomegalovirus exposure and HLA in healthy donors. Both 60 Vbeta primers and 13 Jbeta primers went into the PCR. Using immunoSEQ multiplex PCR, the repertoire was profiled, and TCRdb retains in-frame clones only, with some absent. The sample has 150,000 to 200,000 clones; around 83% are singletons. Input material: PBMCs. Receptor source: a girl aged 2-10 years in good health and CMV-seropositive.

The chain combines TRBV18 with TRBJ2-6; a possible D gene is TRBD1 (5 bases). The CDR3 totals 15 residues. Looked up from germline, CDR1 is KGHSH and CDR2 is LQKENI. V lost 3 bases to trimming and J lost 4 bases, with 10 bases between them. The CDR3: CASSPDSAGANVLTF. The CDR3 DNA reads TGTGCCAGCTCACCCGACAGTGCAGGGGCCAACGTCCTGACTTTC.

V and J are TRBV11-2 and TRBJ2-3, with TRBD1 as a possible D gene (5 bases). This CDR3 is built from 17 residues. The germline V and J ends were trimmed by 1 base and 2 bases, with 16 bases remaining between them. Germline V gene sequence: CDR1 SGHAT, CDR2 FQNNGV. The CDR3 region has the DNA TGTGCCAGCAGCTTAGGGGGCACCCCTCGGCCCACAGATACGCAGTATTTT. Translating gives CASSLGGTPRPTDTQYF.

The V gene is TRBV7-8, the J gene TRBJ2-1, with TRBD2 matching 7 bases. CDR3 length: 18 amino acids. V lost 2 bases and J lost 2; bases outside the gene matches: 12. Germline CDR1 reads SGHVS; CDR2 reads FQNEAQ. Here the CDR3 reads CASSLKPSGHLPYNEQFF. For the CDR3, the DNA is TGTGCCAGCAGCTTAAAACCTAGCGGCCATCTCCCCTACAATGAGCAGTTCTTC.

This clone has more than one count but fewer than ten. The chain carries TRBV27 and TRBJ1-1; possible D gene TRBD1, 5 bases. V was shortened by 2 bases and J by 7 bases, with 14 bases between the two germline ends. The CDR3 is 14 residues long. CDR1 and CDR2 from the germline V gene are MNHEY and SMNVEV (reference sequence). CDR3 sequence (DNA): TGTGCCAGCAGTTTAAATGTCAGGGTAGGTGAAGCTTTCTTT. Translating it yields CASSLNVRVGEAFF.